The clone carrying this T cell receptor beta chain appeared many times. Its antigen is unidentified. These data are taken from a study of T cells in Graves' hyperthyroidism and ophthalmopathy. Across the study: Peripheral blood was secured at the point of initial diagnosis, before any treatment. Study-wide points: Ophthalmopathy was distinguished from stable hyperthyroidism by 13 V-J signatures.

RNA transcripts were the template for amplifying TCR beta CDR3 regions. The HTBI primer set served for first-round RT-PCR of the TCR CDR3. TCRdb processed the multiplex PCR reads anew with MiXCR; each CDR3 protein has one entry. The sample yields about 600,000 distinct CDR3 sequences, about a sixth seen once. CDR1 and CDR2 (germline): DFQATT, SNEGSKA (reference sequence). The CDR3 totals 12 residues. Losses at the gene ends were 3 bases for V and 5 bases for J; bases not matched to a gene: 1. This receptor was taken from a woman aged 40-49 years with Graves' ophthalmopathy. The chain employs TRBV20-1 and TRBJ2-1; the match to TRBD1 covers 7 bases. Specimen: blood. The CDR3, as DNA: TGCAGTGCTAGCCAGGGGGACAATGAGCAGTTCTTC. Protein sequence: CSASQGDNEQFF.